These 26 T cell receptor beta chains were sequenced from one sample in a study of shared clonotypes between healthy human individuals. Here immunoSEQ multiplex PCR was the method, and the copy in TCRdb shows in-frame clones only, minus some. The sample has some 500,000 clones; about 74% are singletons. What was sequenced was PBMCs. Receptor source: a middle-aged woman in good health. Some clones in this sample may be carry-over from other donors' samples.

The chain carries TRBV7-6 and TRBJ2-7, with 14 bases that match TRBD2. Germline CDR1 reads SGHVS; CDR2 reads FNYEAQ. The ends lost 5 bases at V and 0 bases at J; junction bases unmatched: 6. The CDR3 loop spans 17 amino acids. In nucleotides, the CDR3 is TGTGCCAGCAGCCCGGGACTAGCGGGAGCAGTCTCCTACGAGCAGTACTTC. Protein product: CASSPGLAGAVSYEQYF.

On this clone itself: With a much larger clone just one base away, this may be a read error. This same CDR3 is encoded by further DNA sequences in the sample. The chain employs TRBV28 and TRBJ2-7, with TRBD2 matching over 7 bases. The CDR3 totals 14 residues. V shed 5 bases and J 5 bases; nucleotides not matched to a gene: 9. CDR1 and CDR2 (germline): MDHEN, SYDVKM. CDR3 sequence: CASSLGGTSHEQYF. As DNA, the CDR3 is TGTGCCAGCAGTCTGGGAGGGACGTCCCACGAGCAGTACTTC.

This sequence joins TRBV19 and TRBJ2-5, with 7 bases matching TRBD2. Trimming cost V 5 bases and J 6 bases; bases outside gene matches: 12. Germline CDR1 LNHDA, CDR2 SQIVND (reference sequence). This CDR3 region has 15 residues. The DNA of the CDR3 is TGTGCCAGTAGTCCCCCCTTTCCGGGACTACAGACCCAGTACTTC. Amino acid sequence: CASSPPFPGLQTQYF.

This clone appeared once. V and J are TRBV5-8 and TRBJ1-2; 8 nucleotides match TRBD1. After removal of 3 bases from V and 5 bases from J, the junction contained 3 bases not matched to a gene. CDR1 and CDR2 (germline): SGHTS, YDEGEE. The CDR3 consists of 13 residues. CDR3 DNA: TGTGCCAGCAGCTGGACAGGGAAGTATGGCTACACCTTC. This gives the protein CASSWTGKYGYTF.

This clone appeared once. A much larger clone sits a single nucleotide away, making a read error possible. CDR3 nucleotide sequence: TGTGCCAGCAGCTTAGTTGGGGGTCAGCCCCAGCATTTT. Its translation: CASSLVGGQPQHF. The chain recombines TRBV7-2 with TRBJ1-5; a possible D gene is TRBD1 (5 bases). The V gene lost 1 base and the J gene lost 6 bases, with 7 bases spanning the gap. Looked up from germline, CDR1 is SGHTA and CDR2 is FQGNSA. The CDR3 length is 13 residues.

The chain has TRBV27 and TRBJ2-3; D may be TRBD1 (5 bases). Trimming took 5 bases from V and 2 from J, leaving 20 bases between them. CDR1 MNHEY and CDR2 SMNVEV come from the germline V gene (reference sequence). The CDR3 has 17 amino acids. The CDR3 sequence: CASSQKRTPLTTDTQYF. For the CDR3, the DNA is TGTGCCAGCAGTCAAAAAAGGACACCCCTGACCACAGATACGCAGTATTTT.

The chain is built from TRBV25-1 and TRBJ2-7; 11 positions match TRBD2. CDR3 length: 15 residues. The J segment lost 4 bases and the V segment lost 3 bases, leaving 5 bases of the junction unmatched. CDR1 and CDR2 (germline): MGHDK, SYGVNS. CDR3 in amino acids: CASSERTSGLYEQYF. In DNA, the CDR3 is TGTGCCAGCAGTGAGAGGACTAGCGGGTTATACGAGCAGTACTTC.

The V call is TRBV7-6, the J call TRBJ2-2; unclear D gene. This CDR3 comprises 14 residues. V dropped 3 bases and J dropped 5 bases, with 10 bases sitting between them. CDR1 and CDR2 from the germline V gene are SGHVS and FNYEAQ. The CDR3 region is CASSFATWTGELFF. The CDR3 nucleotides are TGTGCCAGCAGCTTTGCGACTTGGACCGGGGAGCTGTTTTTT.

Concerning this clone: The same CDR3 can be traced to other DNA sequences in this sample. This rearrangement joins TRBV11-2 to TRBJ2-7; no definite D call. The germline V gene encodes CDR1 SGHAT and CDR2 FQNNGV. Between the trimmed V and J ends, which lost 1 base and 0 bases, there was a span of 7 bases. This CDR3 has 14 residues. The CDR3 here is CASSLGGRSYEQYF. CDR3 sequence (DNA): TGTGCCAGCAGCTTAGGAGGCCGCTCCTACGAGCAGTACTTC.

This clone has a handful of counts. CDR3 amino acids: CASSPAGEGTLAFF. The CDR3 DNA reads as TGTGCCAGCTCACCGGCGGGAGAGGGTACTCTCGCTTTCTTT. This chain connects TRBV18 to TRBJ1-1; D is uncertain. The V gene lost 3 bases and the J gene lost 11 bases, with 19 bases spanning the gap. Germline CDR1 reads KGHSH; CDR2 reads LQKENI. The CDR3 extends over 14 amino acids.

This rearrangement joins TRBV12-5 to TRBJ2-1; D unclear. Per germline, CDR1 LGHNT and CDR2 FRNRAP. This CDR3 has 13 amino acids. V was trimmed by 2 bases and J by 4 bases, leaving 6 bases between them. The CDR3 bases are TGTGCTAGTGGTTTGACAGAGTACAATGAGCAGTTCTTC. Translated, it gives CASGLTEYNEQFF.

In its sample, this clone was seen many times. This rearrangement joins TRBV10-1 to TRBJ2-1, with 9 positions matching TRBD2. CDR1 is WNHNN, CDR2 SYGVQD, per germline (reference sequence). The ends lost 4 bases at V and 5 bases at J; junction bases unmatched: 6. The CDR3 runs to 15 residues. Here the CDR3 reads CASSALAGSDNEQFF. The CDR3 region has the DNA TGCGCCAGCAGTGCCCTAGCGGGATCGGACAATGAGCAGTTCTTC.

A remark on this clone: A read error likely explains this, since a far larger clone differs by one base. This CDR3 is also generated by other DNA sequences in the sample. The J gene is TRBJ2-5, the V gene TRBV4-2, with a weak D call TRBD1 (5 bases). CDR1 and CDR2 from the germline V gene are LGHNA and YNFKEQ. This CDR3 region has 15 residues. The CDR3 DNA follows: TGTGCCAGCAGCTCATACTTGACAGTCCAAGAGACTCAGTACTTC. As protein: CASSSYLTVQETQYF.

The chain employs TRBV30 and TRBJ2-3, with 8 bases lining up with TRBD1. Trimming took 3 bases from V and 4 from J; bases not matched to a gene: 6. Germline values: CDR1 GTSNPN, CDR2 SVGIG (reference sequence). The CDR3 is 14 residues long. Here the CDR3 reads CAWRIQGGADTQYF. Here the CDR3 DNA reads TGTGCCTGGAGGATACAGGGGGGAGCAGATACGCAGTATTTT.

The chain carries TRBV5-1 and TRBJ2-5; D perhaps matches TRBD1 (5 bases). The germline V and J ends were trimmed by 5 bases and 1 base, with 12 bases remaining between them. The CDR3 has 14 amino acids. Germline-derived CDR1 and CDR2 are SGHRS and YFSETQ. CDR3 loop: CASRGAEIQETQYF. CDR3 in DNA: TGCGCCAGCAGAGGGGCGGAAATCCAAGAGACCCAGTACTTC.

This clone has just one count. The J gene is TRBJ2-2, the V gene TRBV6-5; the D gene is possibly TRBD1 (6 bases). V lost 3 bases, J lost 7 bases, and 12 bases lay in between. The CDR3 has 14 amino acids. Per the germline V gene, CDR1 is MNHEY and CDR2 is SVGAGI. The CDR3 sequence: CASSYRTVSGELFF. The CDR3 DNA sequence: TGTGCCAGCAGTTATCGGACAGTCAGCGGGGAGCTGTTTTTT.

On this clone: Given a far larger clone just one base away, this is likely a sequencing read error. CDR3 in DNA: TGTGCCGGCAGCCTCCGGGGCTCCTACGAGCAGTACTTC. It yields the protein CAGSLRGSYEQYF. The chain has TRBV7-2 and TRBJ2-7, with D possibly being TRBD2 (5 bases). This CDR3 is 13 amino acids long. Germline V gene lookup returns CDR1 SGHTA and CDR2 FQGNSA.

The gene calls are TRBV9 and TRBJ1-5; D not certain. The CDR3 length is 13 residues. The germline CDR1 and CDR2 sequences are SGDLS and YYNGEE. V gave up 4 bases and J gave up 1 base, with 6 bases separating them. The CDR3 spells CASSPRSNQPQHF. The CDR3, as DNA: TGTGCCAGCAGCCCCCGGAGCAATCAGCCCCAGCATTTT.

This sequence joins TRBV10-3 and TRBJ2-3; D may be TRBD2 (5 bases). This CDR3 has 11 residues. Germline V gives CDR1 ENHRY, CDR2 SYGVKD. Trimming pared 8 bases from V and 7 bases from J, leaving 10 bases between. The chain's CDR3 is CAIGSLNTQYF. CDR3 DNA: TGTGCCATCGGGAGTTTGAATACGCAGTATTTT.

The V and J genes are TRBV4-3 and TRBJ1-1, with TRBD1 matching over 8 bases. J lost 1 base, V lost 3 bases, and 7 bases had no gene match. The CDR3 runs 16 residues. The germline V gene has CDR1 LGHNA and CDR2 YSLEER. The DNA for the CDR3 is TGCGCCAGCAGCCAGGCCCAGGGGGCGGGGAACACTGAAGCTTTCTTT. This codes for CASSQAQGAGNTEAFF.

The rearrangement links TRBV10-3 to TRBJ2-7, with D perhaps given as TRBD1 or TRBD2 (5 bases each). This CDR3 spans 15 amino acids. The germline gives CDR1 ENHRY, CDR2 SYGVKD. Deletions cut 2 bases from V and 3 bases from J, with 14 bases between. This chain's CDR3 is CAISEPGTYHYEQYF. In DNA, the CDR3 is TGTGCCATCAGTGAGCCCGGGACCTACCACTACGAGCAGTACTTC.

The chain is built from TRBV11-2 and TRBJ1-1, with D possibly matching TRBD1 (5 bases). Trimming pared 1 base from V and 1 base from J, leaving 10 bases between. CDR1 is SGHAT and CDR2 is FQNNGV in the germline V gene. This CDR3 spans 15 amino acids. CDR3 region: CASSLGRGTNTEAFF. CDR3 bases: TGTGCCAGCAGCTTAGGGCGGGGGACGAACACTGAAGCTTTCTTT.

This chain joins TRBV7-3 and TRBJ1-1; D is ambiguous. In germline, CDR1 is SGHTA, CDR2 FQGTGA. There are 14 residues in the CDR3. The V gene lost 2 bases and the J gene lost 0 bases, with 7 bases spanning the gap. The CDR3, as DNA: TGTGCCAGCAGCTTATATGCCTTGAACACTGAAGCTTTCTTT. It encodes CASSLYALNTEAFF.

Concerning this clone: At one boundary the junction diverges from the germline segment, which might be a read error. The V and J genes are TRBV10-3 and TRBJ1-6, with D possibly TRBD1 on 5 matching bases. In germline, CDR1 is ENHRY, CDR2 SYGVKD. CDR3 length: 15 residues. DNA of the CDR3: TGTGCCATCAGCGAGTCGGGAGGGGTGGATTCACCCCTCCACTTT. Protein product: CAISESGGVDSPLHF.

The rearrangement joins TRBV28 to TRBJ1-1; weak D call: TRBD1 (5 bases). Trimming left V 7 bases short and J 4 bases short, with 16 bases between. Germline-derived CDR1 and CDR2 are MDHEN and SYDVKM. This CDR3 has 14 amino acids. CDR3 DNA sequence: TGTGCCAGCAACACTAATGGGGGACGCACTGAAGCTTTCTTT. Translated, it gives CASNTNGGRTEAFF.

The gene calls are TRBV7-7 and TRBJ2-5; 8 bases are a match to TRBD1. Trimming removed 5 bases from V and 3 bases from J; junction bases left unmatched: 2. CDR3 size: 13 residues. The germline V gene has CDR1 SSHAT and CDR2 FNYEAQ (reference sequence). CDR3 sequence (DNA): TGTGCCAGCAGCACGGACAGGGAAGAGACCCAGTACTTC. Protein: CASSTDREETQYF.